This record looks at one T cell receptor (beta chain) sequence and its context. The V end lost 3 bases, the J end lost 3 bases, and 27 bases lay between the germline ends. The V gene's germline CDR1 is SQVTM and CDR2 ANQGSEA. This CDR3 has 20 residues. The primer mix had 60 Vbeta and 13 Jbeta primers. The table came from immunoSEQ multiplex PCR; TCRdb's copy has only in-frame clones and leaves some out. This sample has 150,000 to 250,000 clones, with almost 85% found just once. This entry is derived from a study of cytomegalovirus exposure and HLA in healthy donors. Study summary: In an earlier analysis, 90 million to 130 million unique TCR beta sequences were found from 200 million or so T cells.

V is TRBV29-1 and J is TRBJ2-6; tentatively, D is TRBD1 (5 bases). Sequencing input: PBMCs. The TCR originated in a woman aged 45 to 65 in good health and CMV-seronegative. The CDR3 DNA reads TGCAGCGTTGACAGGCCCAGGGAAACGTGGACATCTGATGGGGCCAACGTCCTGACTTTC. Translation gives CSVDRPRETWTSDGANVLTF.